These 25 T cell receptor beta chains were sequenced from one sample in a study of metastatic and nonmetastatic thyroid tumors. The entire patient cohort was treatment-naive prior to thyroid surgery. TCRdb ran MiXCR on the PCR reads. The data show 15,000 to 20,000 clones, approximately 31% seen once. The sequenced sample was tumor tissue. These receptors originate from a male donor with papillary thyroid cancer or a benign thyroid nodule (not recorded which). Some clones in this sample may be carry-over from other donors' samples.

This clone appeared a few times. This chain links TRBV6-5 with TRBJ1-2; TRBD1 is a possible D gene (6 bases). The CDR3 contains 17 residues. Germline loops: CDR1 MNHEY, CDR2 SVGAGI. Trimming cost V 0 bases and J 0 bases, with 14 bases left between them. The DNA for the CDR3 is TGTGCCAGCAGTTACTCGATTTGGCCAGGGGCTAACTATGGCTACACCTTC. Its protein product is CASSYSIWPGANYGYTF.

This chain links TRBV3-1 with TRBJ1-1; D remains unclear. The germline gives CDR1 LGHDT, CDR2 YNNKEL (reference sequence). The CDR3 has 14 amino acids. The V and J ends lost 2 bases and 2 bases respectively, with 9 bases between them. The chain's CDR3 is CASSQRPGNTEAFF. The CDR3 bases are TGTGCCAGCAGCCAACGACCCGGAAACACTGAAGCTTTCTTT.

The chain uses TRBV6-1 and TRBJ2-2; the match to TRBD2 covers 7 bases. This CDR3 comprises 14 residues. V lost 8 bases to trimming and J lost 4 bases; unmatched junction nucleotides: 7. The germline V gene has CDR1 MNHNS and CDR2 SASEGT. The CDR3: CASLGGSGTGELFF. The CDR3 DNA sequence: TGTGCCAGCTTAGGCGGGAGTGGCACCGGGGAGCTGTTTTTT.

This clone was recorded many times. This chain uses TRBV11-2 with TRBJ2-1, with D possibly matching TRBD2 (6 bases). V shed 5 bases and J shed 6 bases, with 23 bases lying between them. The CDR3 is 17 residues long. Germline assignment: CDR1 SGHAT and CDR2 FQNNGV. The CDR3 bases are TGTGCCAGCAGCCCGCGGCCAGTGGCGGGGCGGGGCAATGAGCAGTTCTTC. As protein: CASSPRPVAGRGNEQFF.

The gene calls are TRBV20-1 and TRBJ1-6; D gene uncertain. Germline lookup yields CDR1 DFQATT and CDR2 SNEGSKA (reference sequence). Trimming pared 0 bases from V and 6 bases from J, leaving 3 bases between. This CDR3 is built from 12 residues. The CDR3 sequence is CSARDSNSPLHF. CDR3 bases: TGCAGTGCTAGAGATAGTAATTCACCCCTCCACTTT.

The chain employs TRBV11-1 and TRBJ2-1; TRBD2 agrees at 13 bases. This CDR3 is 15 amino acids long. The V gene end was trimmed by 5 bases and the J gene end by 6 bases; junction bases not matched to a gene: 4. Germline V lookup: CDR1 SGHAT, CDR2 FQDESV (reference sequence). The CDR3 nucleotides are TGTGCCAGCAGCCACGGACTAGCGGGAGTCAATGAGCAGTTCTTC. Translation: CASSHGLAGVNEQFF.

This clone showed up many times. The chain joins TRBV5-1 to TRBJ2-5; 8 bases are a match to TRBD2. Germline lookup yields CDR1 SGHRS and CDR2 YFSETQ. CDR3 size: 15 residues. V trimming: 2 bases; J trimming: 1 base; junction bases outside the gene matches: 4. The CDR3 sequence is CASSFGAGGQETQYF. The CDR3 bases are TGCGCCAGCAGCTTTGGGGCGGGGGGCCAAGAGACCCAGTACTTC.

This clone was detected a few times. The V call is TRBV6-1, the J call TRBJ2-7, with 7 bases matching TRBD1. This CDR3 is built from 15 residues. The germline gives CDR1 MNHNS, CDR2 SASEGT. V trimming: 1 base; J trimming: 1 base; junction bases outside the gene matches: 4. CDR3 amino acids: CASSEVTGESYEQYF. The CDR3 DNA reads TGTGCCAGCAGTGAAGTCACAGGGGAATCCTACGAGCAGTACTTC.

This clone is deemed medium-sized. The V call is TRBV20-1, the J call TRBJ2-2; TRBD1 agrees at 10 bases. Germline CDR1 reads DFQATT; CDR2 reads SNEGSKA (reference sequence). The CDR3 length is 15 residues. After removal of 3 bases from V and 5 bases from J, the junction contained 6 bases not matched to a gene. The CDR3 loop is CSARRQGAKTGELFF. Here the CDR3 DNA reads TGCAGTGCTAGGAGACAGGGGGCTAAGACCGGGGAGCTGTTTTTT.

This clone occurred many times. A clone one base away is much larger, so this may be a read error. This sample includes further DNA sequences coding for the same CDR3. The gene calls are TRBV6-1 and TRBJ1-6; 7 nucleotides line up with TRBD1. The junction had 13 bases not matched to a gene; V was cut back by 3 bases and J by 8 bases. This CDR3 contains 17 residues. The V gene's germline CDR1 is MNHNS and CDR2 SASEGT. The CDR3 sequence is CASSERAVGGRDSPLHF. CDR3 bases: TGTGCCAGCAGTGAGAGGGCCGTAGGGGGCCGAGATTCACCCCTCCACTTT.

There are many counts of this clone. The V gene is TRBV3-1, the J gene TRBJ2-1, with unresolved D. This CDR3 is built from 12 residues. The V end lost 0 bases, the J end lost 7 bases, and 4 bases lay between the germline ends. Germline lookup yields CDR1 LGHDT and CDR2 YNNKEL (reference sequence). CDR3 bases: TGTGCCAGCAGCCAAGATAGGAATGAGCAGTTCTTC. This translates into CASSQDRNEQFF.

This clone was found many times. The J gene is TRBJ2-7, the V gene TRBV7-9; D call uncertain. Germline CDR1 SEHNR, CDR2 FQNEAQ (reference sequence). V lost 5 bases and J 2 bases, leaving 13 bases between the germline ends. The CDR3 contains 14 residues. The CDR3 bases are TGTGCCAGCAGCGCTAGTCATTCGACCTACGAGCAGTACTTC. Residues: CASSASHSTYEQYF.

A note on this clone: The junction differs from germline at one of its ends, possibly a read error. The chain combines TRBV28 with TRBJ1-3, with 8 bases aligning to TRBD1. Germline values: CDR1 MDHEN, CDR2 SYDVKM. This CDR3 spans 16 amino acids. The CDR3 here is CASSLYRGGVGNTIYF. In nucleotides, the CDR3 is TGTGCCAGCAGCTTATACAGGGGGGGAGTTGGAAACACCATATATTTT.

The rearrangement uses TRBV20-1 and TRBJ2-7; 8 bases map to TRBD2. The CDR3 contains 14 residues. Germline lookup yields CDR1 DFQATT and CDR2 SNEGSKA (reference sequence). After removal of 5 bases from V and 5 bases from J, the junction contained 11 bases not matched to a gene. The CDR3 DNA reads TGCAGTGCTGTGGAGCCGGGACTAGTCGACGAGCAGTACTTC. This codes for CSAVEPGLVDEQYF.

V gene TRBV6-1 combines with J gene TRBJ2-3; 8 nucleotides match TRBD1. V lost 6 bases and J lost 6; bases outside the gene matches: 5. Germline V gene lookup returns CDR1 MNHNS and CDR2 SASEGT. The CDR3 runs to 13 residues. This CDR3 is CASRQGGPDTQYF. CDR3 nucleotides: TGTGCCAGCAGACAGGGGGGCCCCGATACGCAGTATTTT.

This clone has more than one count but fewer than ten. V usage is TRBV7-2 and J usage is TRBJ2-7; 7 bases are a match to TRBD1. CDR3 length: 14 residues. The germline V gene has CDR1 SGHTA and CDR2 FQGNSA. V shed 3 bases, J shed 3 bases, and the junction held 5 bases outside the gene matches. Here the CDR3 reads CASSLDRWDYEQYF. The CDR3 nucleotides read TGTGCCAGCAGCTTGGACAGGTGGGACTACGAGCAGTACTTC.

The gene calls are TRBV20-1 and TRBJ2-3; TRBD2 might be the D (6 bases). There are 13 residues in the CDR3. V was pared by 6 bases and J by 1 base, with 11 bases between. The germline V gene has CDR1 DFQATT and CDR2 SNEGSKA (reference sequence). The CDR3 DNA reads TGCAGTGCCCCGCGGGAACGCACAGATACGCAGTATTTT. As protein: CSAPRERTDTQYF.

In its sample, this clone was seen a few times. The rearrangement links TRBV12-3 or TRBV12-4 to TRBJ2-7, with D perhaps matching TRBD2 (5 bases). This CDR3 comprises 14 residues. Between the trimmed V and J ends, which lost 3 bases and 4 bases, there was a span of 13 bases. The CDR3 reads CASSLGYGLYEQYF. The DNA of the CDR3 is TGTGCCAGCAGTTTGGGGTACGGACTTTACGAGCAGTACTTC.

This clone was observed at least ten times. The chain employs TRBV11-3 and TRBJ2-5; maybe TRBD2 (5 bases). This CDR3 spans 12 amino acids. CDR1 is SGHNT, CDR2 YENEEA, per germline. V was trimmed by 5 bases and J by 5 bases, leaving 9 bases between them. The CDR3, as DNA: TGTGCCAGCAGCCGGGGTCGGGAGACCCAGTACTTC. Protein: CASSRGRETQYF.

Many counts were recorded for this clone. The chain links TRBV7-9 to TRBJ2-7; D possibly corresponds to TRBD2 (8 bases). Trimming pared 5 bases from V and 1 base from J, leaving 15 bases between. The CDR3 has 15 amino acids. Germline CDR1 SEHNR, CDR2 FQNEAQ (reference sequence). In DNA form, the CDR3 reads TGTGCCAGCAGCCCGGGAGGGGGCAGGTCCTACGAGCAGTACTTC. It yields the protein CASSPGGGRSYEQYF.

This clone has more than one count but fewer than ten. CDR3 coding DNA: TGTGCCAGCAGTTACGGGACCCTCCGGACTAGCGTGTTGGAGCAGTACTTC. This gives the protein CASSYGTLRTSVLEQYF. The gene calls are TRBV6-2 or TRBV6-3 and TRBJ2-7, with 9 bases matching TRBD2. After removal of 2 bases from V and 7 bases from J, the junction contained 15 bases not matched to a gene. The germline V gene has CDR1 MNHEY and CDR2 SVGEGT. The length of the CDR3 is 17 residues.

This clone was seen a single time. This chain uses TRBV30 with TRBJ2-1; 9 positions agree with TRBD2. Germline assignment: CDR1 GTSNPN and CDR2 SVGIG (reference sequence). The CDR3 spans 17 residues. V trimming: 0 bases; J trimming: 4 bases; junction bases outside the gene matches: 10. CDR3 coding DNA: TGTGCCTGGAGTGTCTCGGGGGCGGGAGGGAGATACAATGAGCAGTTCTTC. This encodes CAWSVSGAGGRYNEQFF. Full variable domain (missing parts from reference TRBV30 and TRBJ2-1): SQTIHQWPATLVQPVGSPLSLECTVEGTSNPNLYWYRQAAGRGLQLLFYSVGIGQISSEVPQNLSASRPQDRQFILSSKKLLLSDSGFYLCAWSVSGAGGRYNEQFFGPGTRLTVL.

This clone appeared many times. The V call is TRBV5-1, the J call TRBJ1-4; TRBD1 might be the D (5 bases). The CDR3 contains 17 residues. Germline CDR1 is SGHRS and CDR2 is YFSETQ. The V end was cut by 4 bases, the J end by 2 bases, with 18 bases between. In nucleotides, the CDR3 is TGCGCCAGCAGCGAACGCGGAGGGGAGGACACTAATGAAAAACTGTTTTTT. Protein: CASSERGGEDTNEKLFF.

By share of the sample, this clone is medium-sized. The V and J genes are TRBV28 and TRBJ2-7; 10 bases align to TRBD2. Losses at the gene ends were 3 bases for V and 1 base for J; bases not matched to a gene: 6. CDR3 length: 16 residues. Germline V gene sequence: CDR1 MDHEN, CDR2 SYDVKM. As DNA, the CDR3 is TGTGCCAGCAGTTTTTATTCTAGCGGGAGTTCCTACGAGCAGTACTTC. It is translated as CASSFYSSGSSYEQYF.

This clone was seen at least ten times. J is TRBJ2-5 and V is TRBV11-3, with 8 bases lining up with TRBD1. The CDR3 is made up of 16 amino acids. CDR1 is SGHNT, CDR2 YENEEA, per germline. V shed 1 base, J shed 0 bases, and the junction held 4 bases outside the gene matches. In nucleotides, the CDR3 is TGTGCCAGCAGCTTAGGTCGACAGGGGTACCAAGAGACCCAGTACTTC. Residues: CASSLGRQGYQETQYF.